What follows are 27 T cell receptor beta chains derived from one specimen sequenced in a study of cytomegalovirus exposure and HLA in healthy donors. The PCR contained 60 Vbeta and 13 Jbeta primers. Repertoires were generated with immunoSEQ multiplex PCR, while TCRdb's copy carries only in-frame clones and drops some. The data show approximately 150,000 clones, around 80% seen once. Source material: PBMCs. The receptor set was obtained from a man aged 35-49 years in good health and CMV-seronegative.

V and J are TRBV18 and TRBJ1-2; 7 bases align to TRBD1. The CDR3 contains 16 residues. Losses at the gene ends were 2 bases for V and 0 bases for J; bases not matched to a gene: 6. Germline V gives CDR1 KGHSH, CDR2 LQKENI. This CDR3 reads CASSPGIGTANYGYTF. CDR3 DNA sequence: TGTGCCAGCTCACCAGGAATAGGGACAGCTAACTATGGCTACACCTTC.

This clone has just a few counts. V is TRBV5-1 and J is TRBJ2-1, with D unresolved. The CDR3 has 16 residues. V gave up 0 bases and J gave up 0 bases, with 10 bases separating them. The germline V gene has CDR1 SGHRS and CDR2 YFSETQ. The CDR3 spells CASSLDGSSSYNEQFF. CDR3 DNA: TGCGCCAGCAGCTTGGACGGTTCGAGCTCCTACAATGAGCAGTTCTTC.

A single count supports this clone. The chain employs TRBV7-8 and TRBJ2-2, with TRBD2 matching 13 bases. Trimming took 5 bases from V and 6 from J; bases not matched to a gene: 9. The CDR3 spans 17 residues. The germline CDR1 and CDR2 sequences are SGHVS and FQNEAQ. The CDR3 DNA follows: TGTGCCAGCAGCCCAGGGCGACTAGCGGGGGGCGCCGGGGAGCTGTTTTTT. Its protein product is CASSPGRLAGGAGELFF.

This clone has only a few counts. The chain recombines TRBV11-2 with TRBJ1-5; 10 bases map to TRBD1. The V and J ends lost 6 bases and 5 bases, in that order; junction bases with no gene match: 4. The CDR3 contains 14 residues. Germline assignment: CDR1 SGHAT and CDR2 FQNNGV. CDR3 residues: CASRPGTGDQPQHF. The CDR3 bases are TGTGCCAGCAGACCAGGGACAGGGGATCAGCCCCAGCATTTT.

This chain links TRBV14 with TRBJ1-2; tentative D call: TRBD1 (5 bases). Germline V gene lookup returns CDR1 SGHDN and CDR2 FVKESK. The CDR3 totals 14 residues. The V end was cut by 1 base, the J end by 4 bases, with 10 bases between. The CDR3 DNA is TGTGCCAGCAGCCAAGGGTTCGACAGCTATGGCTACACCTTC. It translates to CASSQGFDSYGYTF.

The chain carries TRBV5-1 and TRBJ2-7; TRBD1 is a possible D gene (6 bases). V lost 2 bases and J lost 2, with 17 bases in between. Looked up from germline, CDR1 is SGHRS and CDR2 is YFSETQ. This CDR3 is 16 amino acids long. The CDR3 bases are TGCGCCAGCAGCTTACCCCTGGTGGGGGCCCCCTACGAGCAGTACTTC. Amino acids: CASSLPLVGAPYEQYF.

The chain is built from TRBV2 and TRBJ1-1, with 7 bases matching TRBD1. The V gene's germline CDR1 is SNHLY and CDR2 FYNNEI. V trimming: 7 bases; J trimming: 6 bases; junction bases outside the gene matches: 14. CDR3 length: 15 residues. DNA for the CDR3: TGTGCCAGCAAGGTTGGTTTCCGCCAGGGGGCTGAAGCTTTCTTT. It yields the protein CASKVGFRQGAEAFF.

This clone was seen a few times. One junction end disagrees with the germline gene, perhaps due to a read error. The V gene is TRBV2, the J gene TRBJ1-2, with TRBD1 matching 9 bases. The CDR3 spans 12 residues. CDR1 is SNHLY, CDR2 FYNNEI, per germline. DNA of the CDR3: TGTGCCAGCAGGGGGGGTGGTGGGACAGGGATCTTC. As protein: CASRGGGGTGIF.

The chain recombines TRBV29-1 with TRBJ1-2; D gene unclear. In germline, CDR1 is SQVTM, CDR2 ANQGSEA. The ends were cut back, 7 bases at V and 4 bases at J, with 16 bases in the middle. This CDR3 region has 13 residues. CDR3 nucleotide sequence: TGCAGCGAGAGGAGAGGGCTCGGCTATGGCTACACCTTC. Translating gives CSERRGLGYGYTF.

J is TRBJ1-1 and V is TRBV6-5; TRBD1 aligns across 7 bases. The CDR3 runs 15 residues. CDR1 is MNHEY and CDR2 is SVGAGI in the germline V gene. The V and J ends lost 6 bases and 8 bases, in that order; junction bases with no gene match: 15. This CDR3 reads CASRPREGALREAFF. The CDR3 region has the DNA TGTGCCAGCAGACCTCGGGAGGGGGCCCTTAGAGAAGCTTTCTTT.

This chain links TRBV4-1 with TRBJ2-7; possible D gene TRBD1, 5 bases. Germline V CDR1 and CDR2: MGHRA, YSYEKL. V lost 1 base, J lost 4 bases, and 14 bases lay in between. The CDR3 consists of 15 residues. The CDR3 region is CASSQASPRQYEQYF. CDR3 nucleotide sequence: TGCGCCAGCAGCCAAGCATCCCCTAGACAGTACGAGCAGTACTTC.

This chain uses TRBV7-9 with TRBJ1-6; 8 bases are a match to TRBD1. CDR1 is SEHNR, CDR2 FQNEAQ, per germline (reference sequence). The V gene end was trimmed by 5 bases and the J gene end by 0 bases; junction bases not matched to a gene: 12. This CDR3 has 19 amino acids. The CDR3 nucleotides are TGTGCCAGCAGCCCAGTACAGGGGGGATACCCCTCCTATAATTCACCCCTCCACTTT. Residues: CASSPVQGGYPSYNSPLHF.

This chain connects TRBV7-2 to TRBJ1-5; D is unresolved. V was cut by 2 bases and J by 2 bases, with 13 bases left in between. Germline assignment: CDR1 SGHTA and CDR2 FQGNSA. The CDR3 spans 16 residues. The CDR3 nucleotides read TGTGCCAGCAGCTTAATTGCGGGGATTGGCAATCAGCCCCAGCATTTT. It specifies CASSLIAGIGNQPQHF.

J is TRBJ2-3 and V is TRBV1; the table's TRBD2 call for D was not verified on the DNA. TRBV1 is given as a pseudogene. CDR3 length: 19 amino acids. CDR3 protein: CTSSPRIRGRRGRGDTQYF. CDR3 DNA: TGCACCAGCAGCCCCCGAATCCGCGGTAGGCGGGGCCGCGGAGATACGCAGTATTTT.

The chain carries TRBV5-1 and TRBJ2-1, with 9 bases that match TRBD1. This CDR3 is built from 14 residues. Germline trimming cut 3 bases from V and 8 bases from J; bases unmatched to any gene: 6. The germline CDR1 and CDR2 sequences are SGHRS and YFSETQ. The CDR3 nucleotides read TGCGCCAGCAGCTCGACAGGGGGAGGCGATGAGCAGTTCTTC. Its protein is CASSSTGGGDEQFF.

V and J are TRBV11-3 and TRBJ2-7, with TRBD2 matching over 7 bases. Trimming took 5 bases from V and 1 from J; bases not matched to a gene: 5. The germline V gene encodes CDR1 SGHNT and CDR2 YENEEA. The CDR3 consists of 14 residues. The CDR3 sequence: CASSAGRGSYEQYF. CDR3 DNA: TGTGCCAGCAGCGCAGGGAGGGGTTCCTACGAGCAGTACTTC.

Worth noting for this clone: This is likely a read error, given that the CDR3 carries no conserved phenylalanine or tryptophan at its end. The rearrangement links TRBV6-5 to TRBJ2-4; D not resolved. The CDR3 contains 14 residues. The V gene's germline CDR1 is MNHEY and CDR2 SVGAGI. Trimming pared 7 bases from V and 4 bases from J, leaving 14 bases between. The CDR3 nucleotides are TGTGCCAGCAATTCTGTTTGGCAAAAAAACATTCAGTACGTC. Its translation: CASNSVWQKNIQYV.

The CDR3 DNA reads as TGTGCCAGCAGTGAAGGGACAGGGGGCACTGAAGCTTTCTTT. It translates to CASSEGTGGTEAFF. This chain uses TRBV6-1 with TRBJ1-1; 10 positions agree with TRBD1. From germline, CDR1 is MNHNS and CDR2 SASEGT. Trimming cost V 1 base and J 4 bases; bases outside gene matches: 0. This CDR3 is 14 amino acids long.

This clone was recorded a few times. V is TRBV6-5 and J is TRBJ2-2; D call uncertain. The V and J ends lost 5 bases and 5 bases respectively, with 12 bases between them. The CDR3 is 14 amino acids. Per germline, CDR1 MNHEY and CDR2 SVGAGI. CDR3 in amino acids: CASSPTDLTGELFF. CDR3 nucleotide sequence: TGTGCCAGCAGTCCCACAGATTTAACCGGGGAGCTGTTTTTT.

This clone was detected only once. This chain joins TRBV27 and TRBJ1-5, with D possibly matching TRBD1 (5 bases). Deletions cut 2 bases from V and 6 bases from J, with 11 bases between. This CDR3 is built from 14 residues. The V gene's germline CDR1 is MNHEY and CDR2 SMNVEV (reference sequence). The CDR3 DNA sequence: TGTGCCAGCAGTTTACCAGGGCCGGGTCAGCCCCAGCATTTT. Protein sequence: CASSLPGPGQPQHF.

The chain combines TRBV27 with TRBJ2-1, with 7 nucleotides matching TRBD1. The CDR3 runs to 13 residues. V shed 8 bases, J shed 3 bases, and the junction held 4 bases outside the gene matches. From germline, CDR1 is MNHEY and CDR2 SMNVEV (reference sequence). CDR3 in amino acids: CASWRTGYNEQFF. The CDR3, as DNA: TGTGCCAGCTGGAGGACAGGCTACAATGAGCAGTTCTTC.

The J gene is TRBJ1-6, the V gene TRBV29-1; D perhaps matches TRBD1 (5 bases). V lost 4 bases to trimming and J lost 7 bases, with 11 bases between them. The CDR3 consists of 13 residues. CDR1 and CDR2 from the germline V gene are SQVTM and ANQGSEA. CDR3 in amino acids: CSVAEAGNSPLHF. In DNA form, the CDR3 reads TGCAGCGTTGCCGAGGCAGGGAATTCACCCCTCCACTTT.

The rearrangement uses TRBV27 and TRBJ2-5; 9 nucleotides align to TRBD2. Trimming took 5 bases from V and 5 from J; bases not matched to a gene: 15. CDR3 length: 17 amino acids. Germline CDR1 is MNHEY and CDR2 is SMNVEV (reference sequence). The CDR3 loop reads CASSIGGGAGGRETQYF. The CDR3 DNA follows: TGTGCCAGCAGTATTGGGGGTGGAGCGGGGGGTCGGGAGACCCAGTACTTC.

The table lists this clone with many counts. The chain uses TRBV7-9 and TRBJ1-5; D not certain. The V gene's germline CDR1 is SEHNR and CDR2 FQNEAQ (reference sequence). The CDR3 runs 12 residues. Trimming removed 3 bases from V and 5 bases from J, with 5 bases in between. CDR3 sequence reads: CASSFGDQPQHF. CDR3 nucleotide sequence: TGTGCCAGCAGCTTCGGGGATCAGCCCCAGCATTTT.

As regards this clone: At one boundary the junction diverges from the germline segment, which might be a read error. This chain connects TRBV5-4 to TRBJ2-4; TRBD1 matches at 9 bases. Germline V CDR1 and CDR2: SGHNT, YYREEE (reference sequence). The CDR3 is 17 residues long. Here the CDR3 DNA reads TGTGCCAGCGGCTTAACAGGGGGCGAATCGGCCAAAAACATTCAGTACTTC. Translated, it gives CASGLTGGESAKNIQYF.

J is TRBJ1-3 and V is TRBV11-2; D is uncertain. V dropped 4 bases and J dropped 0 bases, with 16 bases sitting between them. The CDR3 consists of 17 residues. CDR1 SGHAT and CDR2 FQNNGV come from the germline V gene. This chain's CDR3 is CASSSPLAGNSGNTIYF. CDR3 bases: TGTGCCAGCAGCTCCCCTCTGGCAGGAAACTCTGGAAACACCATATATTTT.

V and J are TRBV12-5 and TRBJ1-2, with TRBD1 matching 8 bases. CDR3 length: 17 amino acids. The germline V gene has CDR1 LGHNT and CDR2 FRNRAP. Trimming took 0 bases from V and 6 from J; bases not matched to a gene: 12. CDR3 sequence: CASGLVTRGRSSDGYTF. In DNA, the CDR3 is TGTGCTAGTGGTTTGGTAACCAGGGGGCGTTCCTCCGATGGCTACACCTTC.